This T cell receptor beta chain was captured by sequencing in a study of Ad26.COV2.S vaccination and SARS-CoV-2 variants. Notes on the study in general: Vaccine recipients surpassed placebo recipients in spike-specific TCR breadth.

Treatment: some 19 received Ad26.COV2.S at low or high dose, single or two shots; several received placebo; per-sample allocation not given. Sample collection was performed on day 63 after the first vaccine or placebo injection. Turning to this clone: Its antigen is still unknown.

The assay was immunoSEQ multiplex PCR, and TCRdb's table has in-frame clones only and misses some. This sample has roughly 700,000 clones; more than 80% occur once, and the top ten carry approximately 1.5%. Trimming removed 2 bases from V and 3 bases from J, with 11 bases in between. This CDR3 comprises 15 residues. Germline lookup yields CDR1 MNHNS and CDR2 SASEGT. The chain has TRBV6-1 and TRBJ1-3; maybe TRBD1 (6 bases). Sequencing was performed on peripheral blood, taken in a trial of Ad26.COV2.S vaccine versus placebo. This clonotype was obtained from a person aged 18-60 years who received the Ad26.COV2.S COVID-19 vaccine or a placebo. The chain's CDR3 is CASSEQGGSGNTIYF. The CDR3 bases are TGTGCCAGCAGTGAACAAGGGGGTAGTGGAAACACCATATATTTT.